The clone carrying this T cell receptor beta chain was detected only a few times. Its antigen is not identified. The protocol was immunoSEQ multiplex PCR, while the TCRdb copy is restricted to in-frame clones and leaves out a portion. Of approximately 28,000 clones in the sample, about three quarters were seen once. The CDR3 contains 13 residues. V lost 2 bases, J lost 3 bases, and 7 bases lay in between. In germline, CDR1 is ENHRY, CDR2 SYGVKD. These data are taken from a study of vaccination effects on CD4 cells after COVID-19. Antigen-specific CD4+ T cell clonotypes were called by their expansion after viral peptide-pool culture in ViraFEST. Upon completion of roughly ten days in culture, CD4+ T cells were isolated. Either the mRNA-1273 or the BNT162b2 vaccine was given to participants as two doses. Each well held approximately 1.8 million PBMC cultured with 7.5 to 10 ug/ml peptides and roughly 9 IU/ml IL-2.

The study's findings and limits: Nearly all vaccine-induced clones in healthy recipients recognized only SARS-CoV-2. Clones that were induced by infection or by vaccine showed marked contraction late after vaccination.

This clonotype originated in a human donor who received a COVID-19 vaccine. Some clones in this sample may be carry-over from other donors' samples. Sequencing was performed on CD4+ T cells from PBMCs cultured with SARS-CoV-2 spike peptides, taken after COVID-19 vaccination. The chain couples TRBV10-3 to TRBJ1-2; D may be TRBD1 (5 bases). CDR3 in DNA: TGTGCCATCAGTGAGACAGGCGACTATGGCTACACCTTC. It codes for CAISETGDYGYTF.